This TCR beta chain was identified during a study of blood T cell repertoires in COVID-19. In terms of age and location, participants ranged from about 18 to 89 years and lived in roughly 22 US areas. The study assigned cohorts using participant-reported clinical history. Original data processing: Using reference gene primer amplification, nucleated cell counts were estimated. Some clones are missing from TCRdb's copy, which holds only in-frame ones; the method was immunoSEQ multiplex PCR. The V and J calls and clone size were taken over from that table, and D and trimming were inferred from the DNA. There are around 250,000 clones in the sample; approximately 85% occur only once, and approximately 1.9% lies in the top ten. This CDR3 has 14 amino acids. V was trimmed by 4 bases and J by 3 bases, leaving 12 bases between them. CDR1 is MGHRA and CDR2 is YSYEKL in the germline V gene.

The chain combines TRBV4-1 with TRBJ1-1; maybe TRBD1 (6 bases). The sequenced material came from PBMCs or T cells enriched from blood (not recorded which). This receptor was obtained from a woman in her forties or fifties who had recovered from COVID-19. CDR3 loop: CASSPQGSDTEAFF. The CDR3, as DNA: TGCGCCAGCAGCCCCCAGGGGTCGGACACTGAAGCTTTCTTT.